One and the same sample provided the 12 T cell receptor beta chains below, sequenced in a study of vaccination effects on CD4 cells after COVID-19. Peptide-pool stimulation followed by sequencing identified expanded antigen-specific CD4+ clonotypes in the ViraFEST assay. Cells that had been cultured for 10 days were the source of isolated CD4+ T cells. Negative nucleocapsid antibody tests before and after vaccination confirmed no previous SARS-CoV-2 infection. TCRdb keeps only in-frame clones here, not all; method: immunoSEQ multiplex PCR. This table has about 45,000 clones, around 78% appearing once. Their recognized antigens are unknown. This specimen consisted of CD4+ T cells from PBMCs cultured with SARS-CoV-2 spike peptides, obtained before COVID-19 vaccination. These receptors all stem from a human donor who received a COVID-19 vaccine.

The chain uses TRBV6-5 and TRBJ2-5; weak D call: TRBD2 (6 bases). The CDR3 spans 14 residues. Per the germline V gene, CDR1 is MNHEY and CDR2 is SVGAGI. The ends were cut back, 5 bases at V and 7 bases at J, with 17 bases in the middle. The CDR3 loop reads CASSPRLVSGTQYF. In DNA form, the CDR3 reads TGTGCCAGCAGTCCCCGACTAGTCTCGGGGACCCAGTACTTC.

Only one count was recorded for this clone. This chain uses TRBV3-1 (or the pseudogene TRBV3-2) with TRBJ2-2; D remains ambiguous. The CDR3 is made up of 15 amino acids. Trimming cost V 0 bases and J 1 base, with 6 bases left between them. The germline V gene encodes CDR1 LGHDT and CDR2 YNNKEL (reference sequence). CDR3 sequence (DNA): TGTGCCAGCAGCCAAGAAAACATGAACACCGGGGAGCTGTTTTTT. It encodes CASSQENMNTGELFF.

V usage is TRBV5-1 and J usage is TRBJ2-5; 8 bases are shared with TRBD2. V lost 1 base, J lost 7 bases, and 12 bases stayed unmatched. CDR3 size: 16 residues. The germline gives CDR1 SGHRS, CDR2 YFSETQ. The CDR3 reads CASSLKWSGGGPTQYF. The CDR3 DNA is TGCGCCAGCAGCTTGAAGTGGAGTGGCGGGGGGCCGACCCAGTACTTC.

Written as DNA, the CDR3 is TGTGCCAGCAGTTCCTCTGGGACCAGGCTAGAGACCCAGTACTTC. Its protein product is CASSSSGTRLETQYF. The chain is built from TRBV7-9 and TRBJ2-5; D is perhaps TRBD1 or TRBD2 (5 bases each). V was trimmed by 6 bases and J by 4 bases, leaving 18 bases between them. Germline CDR1 SEHNR, CDR2 FQNEAQ (reference sequence). The CDR3 extends over 15 amino acids.

The gene calls are TRBV6-1 and TRBJ2-3; TRBD1 might be the D (5 bases). Germline CDR1 reads MNHNS; CDR2 reads SASEGT. Trimming shortened V by 0 bases and J by 1 base, and 11 bases separated the two germline ends. This CDR3 has 16 amino acids. Here the CDR3 DNA reads TGTGCCAGCAGTGAAGCTTTCAGGGCGGGCACAGATACGCAGTATTTT. Amino acid sequence: CASSEAFRAGTDTQYF.

This clone appeared a single time. The gene calls are TRBV19 and TRBJ1-1; D not certain. V dropped 8 bases and J dropped 3 bases, with 13 bases sitting between them. The CDR3 contains 13 residues. Germline CDR1 LNHDA, CDR2 SQIVND (reference sequence). Here the CDR3 DNA reads TGTGCCAGTTCAACCGATACCTACACTGAAGCTTTCTTT. It codes for CASSTDTYTEAFF.

This chain connects TRBV6-5 to TRBJ2-7; D ambiguous. The germline CDR1 and CDR2 sequences are MNHEY and SVGAGI. This CDR3 has 15 amino acids. Between the trimmed V and J ends, which lost 8 bases and 4 bases, there was a span of 21 bases. The CDR3 sequence: CASGFEHHPHYEQYV. The CDR3 region has the DNA TGTGCCAGCGGATTCGAACATCACCCCCATTACGAGCAGTACGTC.

This chain connects TRBV27 to TRBJ1-2; 8 bases agree with TRBD1. V was pared by 6 bases and J by 7 bases, with 10 bases of the junction left unmatched. Germline V CDR1 and CDR2: MNHEY, SMNVEV (reference sequence). The CDR3 runs to 14 residues. CDR3 bases: TGTGCCAGCAGCACCGACAGGGGAGTCGCTGGCTACACCTTC. Its translation: CASSTDRGVAGYTF.

V gene TRBV24-1 combines with J gene TRBJ2-3; 10 bases match TRBD2. Germline loops: CDR1 KGHDR, CDR2 SFDVKD. Trimming cost V 3 bases and J 4 bases; bases outside gene matches: 12. The CDR3 has 18 amino acids. In DNA form, the CDR3 reads TGTGCCACCAGTGATCCATCCGCAAGCGGGGGGGCACCAGATACGCAGTATTTT. Protein product: CATSDPSASGGAPDTQYF.

The CDR3 region is CASSQVGGGNEKLFF. CDR3 sequence (DNA): TGCGCCAGCAGCCAAGTCGGAGGGGGTAATGAAAAACTGTTTTTT. This chain connects TRBV4-1 to TRBJ1-4; the D gene is possibly TRBD1 (6 bases). The CDR3 has 15 residues. The V gene lost 1 base and the J gene lost 4 bases, with 10 bases spanning the gap. In germline, CDR1 is MGHRA, CDR2 YSYEKL.

The rearrangement uses TRBV6-6 and TRBJ2-1; 7 bases are a match to TRBD2. The CDR3 spans 15 residues. V gave up 3 bases and J gave up 1 base; unmatched junction bases: 3. CDR1 MNHNY and CDR2 SVGAGI come from the germline V gene (reference sequence). Here the CDR3 reads CASSYGRGSYNEQFF. CDR3 in DNA: TGTGCCAGCAGTTATGGGAGGGGATCCTACAATGAGCAGTTCTTC.

This clone has just one count. The chain couples TRBV7-8 to TRBJ2-1, with D perhaps matching TRBD1 (6 bases). Germline-derived CDR1 and CDR2 are SGHVS and FQNEAQ. The CDR3 is 16 residues long. V shed 5 bases and J shed 0 bases, with 14 bases lying between them. The CDR3, as DNA: TGTGCCAGCAGCCCTTACAGGGTGAGCTCCTACAATGAGCAGTTCTTC. Translating it yields CASSPYRVSSYNEQFF.